The 11 T cell receptor beta chains presented below share a single source sample, sequenced in a study of blood T cell repertoires in COVID-19. Using immunoSEQ multiplex PCR, the repertoire was profiled, and TCRdb retains in-frame clones only, with some absent. Of roughly 420,000 clones listed, roughly 90% were seen once; the top ten hold over 0.9%. The source material was PBMCs or T cells enriched from blood (not recorded which). Receptors originate from a woman in her thirties with acute COVID-19.

The rearrangement links TRBV7-8 to TRBJ2-7, with TRBD1 as a possible D gene (6 bases). The V and J ends lost 11 bases and 0 bases respectively, with 14 bases between them. This CDR3 spans 13 amino acids. The germline V gene encodes CDR1 SGHVS and CDR2 FQNEAQ. CDR3 in DNA: TGTGCCTTCGGGACACGGAACTCCTACGAGCAGTACTTC. The encoded protein is CAFGTRNSYEQYF. Full variable domain (rest looked up from reference TRBV7-8 and TRBJ2-7): GAGVSQSPRYKVAKRGQDVALRCDPISGHVSLFWYQQALGQGPEFLTYFQNEAQLDKSGLPSDRFFAERPEGSVSTLKIQRTQQEDSAVYLCAFGTRNSYEQYFGPGTRLTVT.

CDR3 in DNA: TGTGCCAGCTCACCAGCAGGGGGAACTGAAGCTTTCTTT. Protein: CASSPAGGTEAFF. The rearrangement uses TRBV18 and TRBJ1-1; TRBD1 matches at 7 bases. This CDR3 has 13 residues. V lost 2 bases, J lost 5 bases, and 2 bases stayed unmatched. CDR1 is KGHSH, CDR2 LQKENI, per germline.

The V and J genes are TRBV12-5 and TRBJ2-6; D gene uncertain. CDR1 LGHNT and CDR2 FRNRAP come from the germline V gene. This CDR3 spans 15 amino acids. The ends were cut back, 7 bases at V and 2 bases at J, with 12 bases in the middle. CDR3 sequence reads: CASAPQTPGANVLTF. CDR3 coding DNA: TGTGCTAGTGCTCCCCAAACTCCTGGGGCCAACGTCCTGACTTTC.

The chain links TRBV9 to TRBJ1-1; D is uncertain. This CDR3 region has 13 residues. Between the trimmed V and J ends, which lost 0 bases and 6 bases, there was a span of 9 bases. Per the germline V gene, CDR1 is SGDLS and CDR2 is YYNGEE. CDR3 amino acids: CASSVVEGPEAFF. DNA for the CDR3: TGTGCCAGCAGCGTAGTGGAGGGCCCTGAAGCTTTCTTT.

The genes are TRBV7-3 and TRBJ1-6; 10 nucleotides align to TRBD1. Germline V lookup: CDR1 SGHTA, CDR2 FQGTGA. This CDR3 spans 15 amino acids. V trimming: 4 bases; J trimming: 7 bases; junction bases outside the gene matches: 4. CDR3: CASSYSGQGNSPLHF. CDR3 nucleotides: TGTGCCAGCAGCTATTCGGGACAGGGGAATTCACCCCTCCACTTT.

The chain has TRBV15 and TRBJ2-3, with 10 bases fitting TRBD2. CDR1 and CDR2 (germline): LNHNV, YYDKDF (reference sequence). Germline trimming cut 4 bases from V and 1 base from J; bases unmatched to any gene: 5. This CDR3 contains 16 residues. The CDR3 region is CATSIDLAGGTDTQYF. CDR3 coding DNA: TGTGCCACCAGCATAGATCTAGCGGGGGGCACAGATACGCAGTATTTT.

The chain couples TRBV5-1 to TRBJ2-6, with D tentatively TRBD1 (7 bases). Germline lookup yields CDR1 SGHRS and CDR2 YFSETQ. The CDR3 contains 17 residues. The V end lost 2 bases, the J end lost 0 bases, and 12 bases lay between the germline ends. CDR3 coding DNA: TGCGCCAGCAGCTTTGCAGGGGGGAGCTCTGGGGCCAACGTCCTGACTTTC. Translated: CASSFAGGSSGANVLTF.

This clone was seen a single time. The chain joins TRBV7-2 to TRBJ1-1, with TRBD1 as a possible D gene (5 bases). The germline V and J ends were trimmed by 6 bases and 8 bases, with 10 bases remaining between them. Germline values: CDR1 SGHTA, CDR2 FQGNSA. This CDR3 is 11 amino acids long. CDR3 loop: CASRSGLEAFF. CDR3 in DNA: TGTGCCAGCAGGTCAGGGTTGGAAGCTTTCTTT.

The chain couples TRBV6-5 to TRBJ1-5; D perhaps matches TRBD1 (5 bases). The CDR3 has 15 amino acids. V was pared by 4 bases and J by 7 bases, with 17 bases between. The germline CDR1 and CDR2 sequences are MNHEY and SVGAGI. This chain's CDR3 is CASSSSYQGTQPQHF. The CDR3 region has the DNA TGTGCCAGCAGTTCCTCATACCAGGGAACCCAGCCCCAGCATTTT.

J is TRBJ1-1 and V is TRBV2, with a tentative D call TRBD1 (6 bases). The CDR3 contains 13 residues. Trimming removed 4 bases from V and 0 bases from J, with 6 bases in between. The germline V gene encodes CDR1 SNHLY and CDR2 FYNNEI. The CDR3 DNA reads as TGTGCCAGCAGTGGGGACATGAACACTGAAGCTTTCTTT. As protein: CASSGDMNTEAFF.

The chain combines TRBV5-1 with TRBJ2-2, with D unresolved. Germline loops: CDR1 SGHRS, CDR2 YFSETQ. Trimming left V 4 bases short and J 2 bases short, with 9 bases between. The CDR3 extends over 14 amino acids. CDR3 sequence (DNA): TGCGCCAGCAGCGGATACAGAAACACCGGGGAGCTGTTTTTT. Residues: CASSGYRNTGELFF.